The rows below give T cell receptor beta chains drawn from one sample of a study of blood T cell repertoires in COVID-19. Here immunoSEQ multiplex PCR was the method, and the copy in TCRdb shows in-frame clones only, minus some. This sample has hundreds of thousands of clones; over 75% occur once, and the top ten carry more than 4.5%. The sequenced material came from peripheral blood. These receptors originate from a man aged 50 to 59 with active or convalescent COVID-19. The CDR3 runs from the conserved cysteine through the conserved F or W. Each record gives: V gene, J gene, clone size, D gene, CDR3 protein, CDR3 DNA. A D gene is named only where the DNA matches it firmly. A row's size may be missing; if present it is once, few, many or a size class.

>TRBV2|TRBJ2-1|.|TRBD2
CASRGTSANEQFF
TGTGCCAGCAGGGGGACTAGCGCCAATGAGCAGTTCTTC
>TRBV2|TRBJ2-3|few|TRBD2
CASNRGVAQYF
TGTGCCAGCAATCGGGGGGTAGCGCAGTATTTT
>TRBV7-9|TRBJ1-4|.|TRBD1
CASSLATGFNEKLFF
TGTGCCAGCAGCTTAGCGACAGGGTTTAATGAAAAACTGTTTTTT
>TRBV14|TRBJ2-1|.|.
CASSQGLLQFF
TGTGCCAGCAGCCAAGGACTTTTGCAGTTCTTC
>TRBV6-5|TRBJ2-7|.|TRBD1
CASSSDRARLWQYF
TGTGCCAGCAGTTCTGACAGGGCACGCCTATGGCAGTACTTC
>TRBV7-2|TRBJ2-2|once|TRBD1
CASSPSQGAVGELFF
TGTGCCAGCAGCCCCTCACAGGGGGCGGTGGGGGAGCTGTTTTTT
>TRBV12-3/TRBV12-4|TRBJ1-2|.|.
CASSLGQFEGYTF
TGTGCCAGCAGTTTAGGACAGTTTGAGGGCTACACCTTC
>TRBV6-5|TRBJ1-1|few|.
CASSKTGMNTEAFF
TGTGCCAGCAGCAAAACAGGGATGAACACTGAAGCTTTCTTT
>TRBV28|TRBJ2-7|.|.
CASSFSTGSSPYEQYF
TGTGCCAGCAGTTTCTCCACCGGGAGTAGTCCCTACGAGCAGTACTTC
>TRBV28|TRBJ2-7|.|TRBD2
CASSLPSSGNYVYEQYF
TGTGCCAGCAGCCTACCCTCTAGCGGGAATTATGTTTACGAGCAGTACTTC
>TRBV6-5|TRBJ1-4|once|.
CASSPGYSTDEKLFF
TGTGCCAGCAGCCCGGGGTATTCGACGGATGAAAAACTGTTTTTT
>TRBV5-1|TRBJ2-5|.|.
CASSLARGSQETQYF
TGCGCCAGCAGCTTGGCCAGGGGAAGCCAAGAGACCCAGTACTTC
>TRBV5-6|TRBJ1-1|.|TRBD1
CASSPISDRGQTEAFF
TGTGCCAGCAGCCCGATATCGGACAGGGGGCAAACTGAAGCTTTCTTT
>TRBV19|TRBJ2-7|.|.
CASSMEAGLTYEQYF
TGTGCCAGTAGTATGGAGGCGGGATTGACCTACGAGCAGTACTTC
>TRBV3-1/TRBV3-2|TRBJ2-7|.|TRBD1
CASSLSGTGSYEQYF
TGTGCCAGCAGCCTTTCCGGGACAGGGTCGTACGAGCAGTACTTC
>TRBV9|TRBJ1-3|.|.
CASSVAVSRTAKGNTIYF
TGTGCCAGCAGCGTAGCGGTCTCTAGGACAGCTAAAGGAAACACCATATATTTT
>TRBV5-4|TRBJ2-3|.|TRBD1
CASSFMTGGTDTQYF
TGTGCCAGCAGCTTCATGACAGGGGGCACAGATACGCAGTATTTT
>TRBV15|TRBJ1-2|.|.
CATSEVNYGYTF
TGTGCCACCAGCGAGGTGAACTATGGCTACACCTTC
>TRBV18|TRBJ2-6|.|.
CASSYQGGSGANVLTF
TGTGCCAGCTCCTATCAGGGAGGCTCTGGGGCCAACGTCCTGACTTTC
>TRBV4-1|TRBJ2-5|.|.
CASSQGRGRVHQETQYF
TGCGCCAGCAGCCAAGGGCGGGGCCGGGTCCACCAAGAGACCCAGTACTTC